This is a list of T cell receptor beta chains from one sample in a study of T cells after yellow fever vaccination. TCRdb called the 5' RACE reads again in MiXCR, with one record for every CDR3 protein. The repertoire has 300,000 or so distinct CDR3 sequences, approximately 4.2% of them found once; the top ten carry approximately 24%. Sequencing used PBMCs, obtained 5 days after the yellow fever booster vaccination. These receptors were collected from a man aged 18 to 29 who received the YFV17D yellow fever vaccine. CDR3s leave out the opening cysteine and the closing phenylalanine or tryptophan. Not all rows give a size; the values are once, few, many and, for expanded clones, a class.

TRBJ2-5	many	TRBV5-6	ASSLGDEETQY
TRBJ2-3	many	TRBV9	ASSPLGVGMRDTQY
TRBJ2-5	.	TRBV6-2/TRBV6-3	ASSQDREKETQY
TRBJ2-5	.	TRBV28	ASTHRRRQGGETQY
TRBJ1-2	few	TRBV18	ASSPPTGNGYGYT
TRBJ1-2	few	TRBV2	ASKPGLTSGYGYT
TRBJ1-1	.	TRBV10-3	AISESAAGGYTEAF
TRBJ2-2	.	TRBV4-1	ASSQSGTSGTGELF
TRBJ1-5	few	TRBV20-1	SASSGFSQPQH
TRBJ2-3	few	TRBV5-4	ASSRRDLVDTQY
TRBJ2-1	many	TRBV5-1	ASHETGAEGEQF
TRBJ2-1	many	TRBV7-9	ASSFGTSGDEQF
TRBJ2-1	many	TRBV9	ASSVASARDNEQF
TRBJ1-5	.	TRBV20-1	SAWTGPQPQH
TRBJ2-1	many	TRBV20-1	SARDRDRGAHNEQF
TRBJ2-7	.	TRBV5-1	ASSGQGSFDEQY
TRBJ1-4	.	TRBV5-1	ASSLTGAANEKLF
TRBJ2-1	few	TRBV7-6	ASSKEAVAYNEQF
TRBJ1-1	few	TRBV5-1	ASSRGTENTEAF
TRBJ2-1	many	TRBV20-1	SARVTLGQF
TRBJ2-5	many	TRBV5-1	ASSVQTSGEETQY
TRBJ1-6	many	TRBV28	ASTFPDRGNSPLH
TRBJ2-3	.	TRBV20-1	SAPSQDLSSQY
TRBJ1-4	.	TRBV14	ASSQVLQKLF
TRBJ1-2	few	TRBV5-1	ASSSTGNGYT
TRBJ2-7	few	TRBV4-1	ASSQEGGFTFRYEQY